One and the same sample provided the 25 T cell receptor beta chains below, sequenced in a study of blood T cell repertoires in COVID-19. The assay was immunoSEQ multiplex PCR, and TCRdb's table has in-frame clones only and misses some. The sample contains under 85,000 clones, around 89% of which appear only once. Input material: peripheral blood. These receptors were obtained from an older man with active or convalescent COVID-19.

The J gene is TRBJ1-1, the V gene TRBV29-1; no firm D call. The CDR3 is 14 amino acids. V lost 2 bases, J lost 1 base, and 11 bases lay in between. CDR1 and CDR2 from the germline V gene are SQVTM and ANQGSEA. The CDR3 DNA reads as TGCAGCGTTGAATTGTTACAGAAGAACACTGAAGCTTTCTTT. Its protein is CSVELLQKNTEAFF. Variable domain in full (rest from reference TRBV29-1 and TRBJ1-1): SAVISQKPSRDICQRGTSLTIQCQVDSQVTMMFWYRQQPGQSLTLIATANQGSEATYESGFVIDKFPISRPNLTFSTLTVSNMSPEDSSIYLCSVELLQKNTEAFFGQGTRLTVV.

The rearrangement joins TRBV7-9 to TRBJ2-2, with D possibly matching TRBD2 (5 bases). Germline V gives CDR1 SEHNR, CDR2 FQNEAQ (reference sequence). The CDR3 has 15 amino acids. The V end lost 7 bases, the J end lost 3 bases, and 15 bases lay between the germline ends. CDR3 sequence: CASNKEGLDTGELFF. CDR3 coding DNA: TGTGCCAGCAACAAAGAAGGACTCGACACCGGGGAGCTGTTTTTT.

The chain couples TRBV6-2 or TRBV6-3 to TRBJ2-2; no clear D gene. The CDR3 is made up of 13 amino acids. V shed 6 bases and J shed 4 bases, with 9 bases lying between them. Looked up from germline, CDR1 is MNHEY and CDR2 is SVGEGT. This chain's CDR3 is CASSLSVTGELFF. The CDR3 nucleotides are TGTGCCAGCAGCCTCAGTGTCACCGGGGAGCTGTTTTTT.

The gene calls are TRBV6-2 or TRBV6-3 and TRBJ1-1; 9 nucleotides line up with TRBD1. CDR1 is MNHEY, CDR2 SVGEGT, per germline. J was trimmed by 4 bases and V by 4 bases; bases with no gene match: 7. This CDR3 spans 15 amino acids. The CDR3 reads CASSLTGGLGTEAFF. The CDR3 DNA reads TGTGCCAGCAGTTTAACAGGGGGCCTAGGCACTGAAGCTTTCTTT.

The rearrangement uses TRBV6-2 or TRBV6-3 and TRBJ1-5; tentatively, D is TRBD1 (5 bases). Germline CDR1 MNHEY, CDR2 SVGEGT. The CDR3 runs to 15 residues. The V end lost 6 bases, the J end lost 2 bases, and 14 bases lay between the germline ends. CDR3 residues: CASSSSGLGNQPQHF. The DNA of the CDR3 is TGTGCCAGCAGCTCTTCAGGGCTGGGCAATCAGCCCCAGCATTTT.

This clone is judged medium-sized. The genes are TRBV11-3 and TRBJ2-7; 8 bases line up with TRBD2. This CDR3 region has 17 residues. Trimming removed 3 bases from V and 3 bases from J; junction bases left unmatched: 13. Germline values: CDR1 SGHNT, CDR2 YENEEA. Here the CDR3 reads CASSFRGLAGNDYEQYF. CDR3 nucleotides: TGTGCCAGCAGCTTTCGGGGGTTAGCGGGAAATGACTACGAGCAGTACTTC.

V is TRBV15 and J is TRBJ2-1; 7 nucleotides match TRBD2. Germline V gene data show CDR1 as LNHNV and CDR2 as YYDKDF (reference sequence). V gave up 1 base and J gave up 6 bases; unmatched junction bases: 6. The CDR3 is 15 residues long. The CDR3 DNA reads TGTGCCACCAGCAGAGTGACTAGCCGGGGCAATGAGCAGTTCTTC. Translating gives CATSRVTSRGNEQFF.

The CDR3 nucleotides are TGTGCCAGCAGCGGCAGACGGACAGCCCCCGAGGGGGCTAACTATGGCTACACCTTC. It yields the protein CASSGRRTAPEGANYGYTF. The chain has TRBV2 and TRBJ1-2, with a tentative D call TRBD1 (6 bases). Trimming removed 6 bases at V and 0 bases at J, with 26 bases between. The CDR3 sequence is 19 residues long. Germline CDR1 is SNHLY and CDR2 is FYNNEI. Complete variable domain (other parts from reference TRBV2 and TRBJ1-2): EPEVTQTPSHQVTQMGQEVILRCVPISNHLYFYWYRQILGQKVEFLVSFYNNEISEKSEIFDDQFSVERPDGSNFTLKIRSTKLEDSAMYFCASSGRRTAPEGANYGYTFGSGTRLTVV.

The chain carries TRBV27 and TRBJ2-2, with D unclear. Trimming stripped 2 bases from V and 3 bases from J, with 10 bases between. The CDR3 runs 15 residues. Per the germline V gene, CDR1 is MNHEY and CDR2 is SMNVEV (reference sequence). The CDR3 DNA sequence: TGTGCCAGCAGTTTACGTGGTCTAGACACCGGGGAGCTGTTTTTT. Translated: CASSLRGLDTGELFF.

V is TRBV5-1 and J is TRBJ1-1, with a weak D call TRBD1 (6 bases). Trimming removed 1 base at V and 5 bases at J, with 15 bases between. This CDR3 has 15 residues. Germline lookup yields CDR1 SGHRS and CDR2 YFSETQ. The CDR3 here is CASSLSPGADTEAFF. The CDR3 region has the DNA TGCGCCAGCAGCTTGTCCCCAGGGGCAGATACTGAAGCTTTCTTT.

The chain combines TRBV27 with TRBJ1-6; D may be TRBD1 (6 bases). The V gene's germline CDR1 is MNHEY and CDR2 SMNVEV (reference sequence). V lost 7 bases and J 10 bases, leaving 11 bases between the germline ends. The CDR3 runs to 12 residues. Here the CDR3 reads CASKGGLSPLHF. DNA of the CDR3: TGTGCCAGCAAAGGGGGACTATCACCCCTCCACTTT.

The chain joins TRBV21-1 to TRBJ2-1; the table's D call of TRBD2 was not tested on the DNA. TRBV21-1 is assigned pseudogene status. The CDR3 extends over 17 amino acids. For the CDR3, the DNA is TGTGCCAGCAGCAAAGGCTCCCGGGATGGCCCCTCAAATGAGCAGTTCTTC. Its protein product is CASSKGSRDGPSNEQFF.

The rearrangement links TRBV15 to TRBJ1-2; D is unresolved. Trimming pared 4 bases from V and 5 bases from J, leaving 8 bases between. Per germline, CDR1 LNHNV and CDR2 YYDKDF (reference sequence). The CDR3 runs to 12 residues. The CDR3: CATSKSLYGYTF. In DNA, the CDR3 is TGTGCCACCAGCAAATCCCTATATGGCTACACCTTC.

V usage is TRBV5-1 and J usage is TRBJ2-7; 10 nucleotides align to TRBD2. The CDR3 is 15 residues long. V lost 2 bases and J lost 5; bases outside the gene matches: 7. Germline V gene lookup returns CDR1 SGHRS and CDR2 YFSETQ. DNA for the CDR3: TGCGCCAGCAGCTTCGCTAGCGGGAGAAATAACGAGCAGTACTTC. Translation gives CASSFASGRNNEQYF.

The chain couples TRBV5-4 to TRBJ2-7, with TRBD2 as a possible D gene (5 bases). The CDR3 contains 15 residues. Trimming cost V 0 bases and J 2 bases, with 12 bases left between them. Germline CDR1 and CDR2: SGHNT and YYREEE (reference sequence). CDR3 nucleotide sequence: TGTGCCAGCAGCTTGGCGTCCGGGAATACCTACGAGCAGTACTTC. It codes for CASSLASGNTYEQYF. Based on the CDR3 plus reference TRBV5-4 and TRBJ2-7, the full variable domain is ETGVTQSPTHLIKTRGQQVTLRCSSQSGHNTVSWYQQALGQGPQFIFQYYREEENGRGNFPPRFSGLQFPNYSSELNVNALELDDSALYLCASSLASGNTYEQYFGPGTRLTVT.

The rearrangement links TRBV5-5 to TRBJ2-1, with D tentatively TRBD2 (5 bases). The CDR3 runs to 16 residues. V lost 4 bases to trimming and J lost 5 bases, with 19 bases between them. In germline, CDR1 is SGHKS, CDR2 YYEKEE (reference sequence). The CDR3 DNA reads TGTGCCAGCAGCGGAATAACTAGGTATCGCCACAATGAGCAGTTCTTC. Translated, it gives CASSGITRYRHNEQFF.

V and J are TRBV19 and TRBJ1-5, with TRBD1 matching over 7 bases. The V gene end was trimmed by 5 bases and the J gene end by 5 bases; junction bases not matched to a gene: 9. CDR3 length: 15 amino acids. CDR1 is LNHDA and CDR2 is SQIVND in the germline V gene (reference sequence). Here the CDR3 reads CASSSWGTADQPQHF. The DNA for the CDR3 is TGTGCCAGTAGTTCCTGGGGGACAGCCGATCAGCCCCAGCATTTT.

This clone was recorded a few times. The CDR3 here is CASSHLQGLGQETQYF. CDR3 nucleotide sequence: TGTGCCAGCAGCCATCTGCAGGGGCTGGGGCAAGAGACCCAGTACTTC. The chain joins TRBV3-1 (or the pseudogene TRBV3-2) to TRBJ2-5, with TRBD1 as a possible D gene (6 bases). Trimming took 3 bases from V and 2 from J, leaving 16 bases between them. The CDR3 is 16 residues long. Per germline, CDR1 LGHDT and CDR2 YNNKEL (reference sequence).

The rearrangement links TRBV5-1 to TRBJ1-3; possibly TRBD1 for D (6 bases). Looked up from germline, CDR1 is SGHRS and CDR2 is YFSETQ. The length of the CDR3 is 15 residues. Trimming shortened V by 0 bases and J by 3 bases, and 10 bases separated the two germline ends. Written as DNA, the CDR3 is TGCGCCAGCAGCTTGGTCCCAGGGGATGGAAACACCATATATTTT. Translation: CASSLVPGDGNTIYF.

The chain joins TRBV6-5 to TRBJ1-5; the match to TRBD1 covers 9 bases. V shed 6 bases, J shed 4 bases, and the junction held 1 base outside the gene matches. Germline V gene data show CDR1 as MNHEY and CDR2 as SVGAGI. There are 13 residues in the CDR3. The CDR3 DNA follows: TGTGCCAGCAGGGGGACAGGGAATCAGCCCCAGCATTTT. It is translated as CASRGTGNQPQHF.

The V gene is TRBV28, the J gene TRBJ2-3; 9 positions agree with TRBD1. The CDR3 runs to 13 residues. Germline CDR1 is MDHEN and CDR2 is SYDVKM. Trimming at V came to 10 bases and at J to 2 bases, leaving 4 bases not matched to a gene. CDR3 amino acids: CATGQGNTDTQYF. The DNA for the CDR3 is TGTGCCACCGGACAGGGGAACACAGATACGCAGTATTTT.

This CDR3 reads CASSLIGAGSTDTQYF. Written as DNA, the CDR3 is TGTGCCAGCAGTTTGATAGGGGCAGGTAGCACAGATACGCAGTATTTT. This sequence joins TRBV28 and TRBJ2-3; D may be TRBD1 (5 bases). Trimming removed 3 bases at V and 0 bases at J, with 13 bases between. Germline values: CDR1 MDHEN, CDR2 SYDVKM. The CDR3 loop spans 16 amino acids.

The chain links TRBV5-1 to TRBJ2-3, with 12 bases identical to TRBD2. Germline CDR1 is SGHRS and CDR2 is YFSETQ. J was trimmed by 5 bases and V by 2 bases; bases with no gene match: 3. The CDR3 has 15 residues. The CDR3 DNA reads TGCGCCAGCAGCTTCCTAGCGGGAGGGGGAGATACGCAGTATTTT. It is translated as CASSFLAGGGDTQYF.

The chain employs TRBV7-2 and TRBJ1-2, with D maybe TRBD1 (6 bases). There are 14 residues in the CDR3. Trimming pared 0 bases from V and 4 bases from J, leaving 9 bases between. Germline loops: CDR1 SGHTA, CDR2 FQGNSA. CDR3 residues: CASSLAQGLYGYTF. The CDR3 nucleotides read TGTGCCAGCAGCTTAGCCCAGGGGCTCTATGGCTACACCTTC. Variable domain in full (rest from reference TRBV7-2 and TRBJ1-2): GAGVSQSPSNKVTEKGKDVELRCDPISGHTALYWYRQSLGQGLEFLIYFQGNSAPDKSGLPSDRFSAERTGGSVSTLTIQRTQQEDSAVYLCASSLAQGLYGYTFGSGTRLTVV.

The V gene is TRBV19, the J gene TRBJ2-3; D gene unclear. This CDR3 spans 12 amino acids. Germline CDR1 LNHDA, CDR2 SQIVND (reference sequence). Trimming removed 2 bases at V and 2 bases at J, with 2 bases between. The CDR3, as DNA: TGTGCCAGTAGTATATACACAGATACGCAGTATTTT. It is translated as CASSIYTDTQYF.